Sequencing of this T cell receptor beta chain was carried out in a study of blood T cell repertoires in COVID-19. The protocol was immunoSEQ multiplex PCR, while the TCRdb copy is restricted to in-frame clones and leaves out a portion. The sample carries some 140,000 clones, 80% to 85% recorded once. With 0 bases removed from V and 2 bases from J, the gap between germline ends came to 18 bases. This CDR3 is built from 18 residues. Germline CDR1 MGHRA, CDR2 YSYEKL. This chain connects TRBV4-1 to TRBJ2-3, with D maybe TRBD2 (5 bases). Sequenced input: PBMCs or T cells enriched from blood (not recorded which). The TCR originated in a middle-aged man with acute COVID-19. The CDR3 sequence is CASSQDLIADFFTDTQYF. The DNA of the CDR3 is TGCGCCAGCAGCCAAGATCTGATCGCGGACTTCTTCACAGATACGCAGTATTTT.